This passage covers 14 T cell receptor beta chains from one sample sequenced in a study of shared clonotypes between healthy human individuals. Produced via immunoSEQ multiplex PCR; TCRdb's table is partial and in-frame only. The sample comprises around 550,000 clones, roughly 95% of which are singletons, and about 0.11% rests with the top ten. Cells designated naive CD8 were CD45RO-negative and were positively selected for CCR7, with terminally differentiated effector memory CD45RA+ cells excluded. The sequenced sample consisted of naive CD8+ T cells sorted from blood. All receptors come from a woman between 25 and 40 years old in good health.

J is TRBJ2-7 and V is TRBV11-2, with D perhaps matching TRBD1 (5 bases). The V and J ends lost 5 bases and 0 bases respectively, with 11 bases between them. Per germline, CDR1 SGHAT and CDR2 FQNNGV. This CDR3 is built from 14 residues. CDR3 sequence (DNA): TGTGCCAGCAGCCATACAGGCGTCTCCTACGAGCAGTACTTC. Residues: CASSHTGVSYEQYF.

The rearrangement links TRBV28 to TRBJ1-3; D call uncertain. V lost 1 base, J lost 4 bases, and 11 bases lay in between. The germline gives CDR1 MDHEN, CDR2 SYDVKM. The CDR3 loop spans 15 amino acids. The CDR3 nucleotides read TGTGCCAGCAGTTTATTGGAGAATCTCGGAAACACCATATATTTT. Its translation: CASSLLENLGNTIYF.

The rearrangement uses TRBV12-5 and TRBJ2-5; TRBD2 agrees at 10 bases. Germline V CDR1 and CDR2: LGHNT, FRNRAP. CDR3 length: 16 amino acids. V lost 9 bases to trimming and J lost 3 bases; unmatched junction nucleotides: 13. CDR3 sequence: CASTGTLAGGKETQYF. CDR3 nucleotides: TGTGCTAGCACCGGGACCTTAGCGGGAGGTAAAGAGACCCAGTACTTC.

V gene TRBV7-9 combines with J gene TRBJ2-1; TRBD1 aligns across 12 bases. CDR1 SEHNR and CDR2 FQNEAQ come from the germline V gene (reference sequence). The CDR3 consists of 15 residues. V lost 5 bases, J lost 6 bases, and 5 bases stayed unmatched. The CDR3, as DNA: TGTGCCAGCAGCAGGGACAGGGGGCTTTTCAATGAGCAGTTCTTC. It is translated as CASSRDRGLFNEQFF.

On this clone: Distinct nucleotide sequences in the sample also encode this CDR3. The genes are TRBV7-9 and TRBJ2-5; D remains unclear. CDR1 and CDR2 (germline): SEHNR, FQNEAQ (reference sequence). CDR3 length: 13 residues. V lost 1 base and J 0 bases, leaving 3 bases between the germline ends. CDR3 DNA: TGTGCCAGCAGCTTAGTCAACCAAGAGACCCAGTACTTC. Residues: CASSLVNQETQYF.

The gene calls are TRBV12-5 and TRBJ2-5; D may be TRBD1 (5 bases). Germline values: CDR1 LGHNT, CDR2 FRNRAP. The ends were cut back, 1 base at V and 4 bases at J, with 7 bases in the middle. This CDR3 is built from 13 residues. The CDR3 sequence is CASGLGRAETQYF. DNA for the CDR3: TGTGCTAGTGGTTTGGGCAGGGCAGAGACCCAGTACTTC.

The chain employs TRBV7-6 and TRBJ2-7, with D uncertain. V shed 6 bases and J shed 7 bases, with 16 bases lying between them. The CDR3 loop spans 13 amino acids. Germline CDR1 reads SGHVS; CDR2 reads FNYEAQ. In nucleotides, the CDR3 is TGTGCCAGCAGTATCGGGCTAGTAAGGGAGCAGTACTTC. Encoded protein: CASSIGLVREQYF.

The V and J genes are TRBV6-1 and TRBJ1-5; D is unclear. CDR1 is MNHNS, CDR2 SASEGT, per germline. This CDR3 is built from 14 residues. Trimming left V 5 bases short and J 0 bases short, with 8 bases between. CDR3 loop: CASSPGRSNQPQHF. CDR3 sequence (DNA): TGTGCCAGCAGTCCCGGCCGTAGCAATCAGCCCCAGCATTTT.

The chain uses TRBV7-8 and TRBJ1-2; no clear D gene. There are 16 residues in the CDR3. CDR1 is SGHVS, CDR2 FQNEAQ, per germline. Trimming stripped 3 bases from V and 1 base from J, with 15 bases between. The CDR3 spells CASSFLPDPSNYGYTF. CDR3 in DNA: TGTGCCAGCAGCTTCCTGCCCGATCCCAGTAACTATGGCTACACCTTC.

This sequence joins TRBV7-7 and TRBJ2-5, with D possibly TRBD2 on 6 matching bases. V lost 5 bases and J lost 3, with 13 bases in between. Germline values: CDR1 SSHAT, CDR2 FNYEAQ (reference sequence). CDR3 size: 14 residues. CDR3 protein: CASSPWGGEETQYF. The CDR3 nucleotides are TGTGCCAGCAGCCCGTGGGGCGGGGAAGAGACCCAGTACTTC.

The chain uses TRBV13 and TRBJ2-7; 11 positions match TRBD2. The germline V gene has CDR1 PRHDT and CDR2 FYEKMQ (reference sequence). The CDR3 has 18 residues. J was trimmed by 5 bases and V by 7 bases; bases with no gene match: 19. CDR3 DNA sequence: TGTGCCAGCACCCCACGACTAGCGGGACATGGCGGACTAAACGAGCAGTACTTC. Translation: CASTPRLAGHGGLNEQYF.

The J gene is TRBJ2-7, the V gene TRBV27; 8 bases align to TRBD2. Germline V gene data show CDR1 as MNHEY and CDR2 as SMNVEV (reference sequence). The CDR3 runs 12 residues. Trimming took 8 bases from V and 4 from J; bases not matched to a gene: 4. The CDR3 nucleotides read TGTGCCAGCGGGCCTAGCGGGTACGAGCAGTACTTC. Protein: CASGPSGYEQYF.

The chain combines TRBV25-1 with TRBJ2-5; the D gene is possibly TRBD1 (5 bases). The length of the CDR3 is 15 residues. V dropped 6 bases and J dropped 1 base, with 15 bases sitting between them. Germline V gene sequence: CDR1 MGHDK, CDR2 SYGVNS. The CDR3 is CASRDLGQPQETQYF. CDR3 sequence (DNA): TGTGCCAGCAGGGACCTAGGACAACCCCAAGAGACCCAGTACTTC.

The gene calls are TRBV5-6 and TRBJ1-4; tentatively, D is TRBD1 (6 bases). Germline values: CDR1 SGHDT, CDR2 YYEEEE. Deletions cut 1 base from V and 3 bases from J, with 19 bases between. This CDR3 comprises 18 residues. The CDR3 sequence is CASSLTLTPGAANEKLFF. CDR3 nucleotides: TGTGCCAGCAGCTTGACCCTAACCCCGGGGGCGGCTAATGAAAAACTGTTTTTT.